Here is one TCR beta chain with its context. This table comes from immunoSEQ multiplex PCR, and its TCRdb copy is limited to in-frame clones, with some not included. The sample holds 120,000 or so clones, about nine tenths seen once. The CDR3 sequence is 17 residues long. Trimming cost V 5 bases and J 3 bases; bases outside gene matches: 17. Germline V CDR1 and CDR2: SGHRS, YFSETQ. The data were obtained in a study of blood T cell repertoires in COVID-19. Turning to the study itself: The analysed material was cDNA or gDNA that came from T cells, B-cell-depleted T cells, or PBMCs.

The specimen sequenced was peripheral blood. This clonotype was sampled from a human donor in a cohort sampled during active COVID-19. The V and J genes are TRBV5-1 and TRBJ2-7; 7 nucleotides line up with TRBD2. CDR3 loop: CASRPFGRASGIYEQYF. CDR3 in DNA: TGCGCCAGCAGACCCTTCGGTCGGGCTAGCGGAATCTACGAGCAGTACTTC.